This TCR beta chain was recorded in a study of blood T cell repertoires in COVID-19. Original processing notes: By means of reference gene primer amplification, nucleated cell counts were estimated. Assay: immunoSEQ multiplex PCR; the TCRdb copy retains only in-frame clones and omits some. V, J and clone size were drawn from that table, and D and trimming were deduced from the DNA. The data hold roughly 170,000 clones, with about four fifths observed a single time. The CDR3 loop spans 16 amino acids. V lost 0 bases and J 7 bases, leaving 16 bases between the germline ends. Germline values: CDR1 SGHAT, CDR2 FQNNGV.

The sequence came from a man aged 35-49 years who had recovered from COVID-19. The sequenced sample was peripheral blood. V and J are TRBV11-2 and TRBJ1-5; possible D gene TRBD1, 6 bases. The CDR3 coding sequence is TGTGCCAGCAGCTTAGATCGTGACATTAGGGGGCAGCCCCAGCATTTT. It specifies CASSLDRDIRGQPQHF.